The 8 T cell receptor beta chains given below trace back to one sample, sequenced in a study of glioma-infiltrating T cells after dendritic cell vaccination. Time point noted: after dendritic cell vaccination, including at tumor progression/relapse. Measured with immunoSEQ multiplex PCR; TCRdb has only the in-frame clones, and not every one. The sample consists of roughly 60,000 clones, 86% of them appearing once. The material was blood, obtained after dendritic cell vaccination. The receptors come from a human donor with glioblastoma.

The gene calls are TRBV29-1 and TRBJ2-3; no reliable D call. V was pared by 3 bases and J by 11 bases, with 6 bases between. The CDR3 runs to 9 residues. Germline V gene lookup returns CDR1 SQVTM and CDR2 ANQGSEA. The CDR3 region is CSVERGQYF. DNA of the CDR3: TGCAGCGTTGAGCGAGGGCAGTATTTT.

This sequence joins TRBV5-5 and TRBJ2-5; 7 nucleotides match TRBD2. With 3 bases clipped from V and 0 bases from J, the junction kept 5 bases outside the gene matches. The CDR3 is 15 amino acids. Germline loops: CDR1 SGHKS, CDR2 YYEKEE (reference sequence). DNA for the CDR3: TGTGCCAGCAGCTCCCTAGCGGCGAACCAAGAGACCCAGTACTTC. Translation: CASSSLAANQETQYF.

The chain's CDR3 is CASSLGGRNTDTQYF. In DNA form, the CDR3 reads TGTGCCAGCAGCTTAGGGGGCAGGAACACAGATACGCAGTATTTT. V gene TRBV7-8 combines with J gene TRBJ2-3, with D possibly TRBD1 on 5 matching bases. There are 15 residues in the CDR3. V was pared by 1 base and J by 2 bases, with 10 bases between. The germline CDR1 and CDR2 sequences are SGHVS and FQNEAQ.

V usage is TRBV12-5 and J usage is TRBJ2-1; D is possibly TRBD2 (6 bases). The CDR3 length is 15 residues. Trimming left V 1 base short and J 5 bases short, with 12 bases between. Germline V CDR1 and CDR2: LGHNT, FRNRAP. The CDR3 loop reads CASGLAMRGNNEQFF. CDR3 coding DNA: TGTGCTAGTGGTTTGGCGATGCGGGGTAACAATGAGCAGTTCTTC.

V is TRBV5-1 and J is TRBJ2-2, with 9 bases fitting TRBD2. Germline V lookup: CDR1 SGHRS, CDR2 YFSETQ. V trimming: 6 bases; J trimming: 6 bases; junction bases outside the gene matches: 9. This CDR3 has 15 residues. The CDR3 nucleotides are TGCGCCAGCACCCCAAGGGCGGGAGGGCCCGGGGAGCTGTTTTTT. As protein: CASTPRAGGPGELFF.

This chain links TRBV2 with TRBJ1-2; D gene ambiguous. The CDR3 loop spans 12 amino acids. The germline V gene encodes CDR1 SNHLY and CDR2 FYNNEI. V lost 3 bases to trimming and J lost 7 bases, with 9 bases between them. DNA for the CDR3: TGTGCCAGCAGTGAGAGGGATGGTGGCTACACCTTC. Residues: CASSERDGGYTF.

The V and J genes are TRBV7-9 and TRBJ2-1; 12 nucleotides line up with TRBD2. The CDR3 is 15 residues long. Unmatched junction bases numbered 8, after V lost 5 bases and J lost 9 bases. CDR1 and CDR2 (germline): SEHNR, FQNEAQ (reference sequence). The DNA of the CDR3 is TGTGCCAGCAGCAGCTCTAGCGGGGGGGCCGGTGAGCAGTTCTTC. It yields the protein CASSSSSGGAGEQFF.

The chain links TRBV9 to TRBJ2-5; a weak D match, TRBD2 (6 bases). Trimming removed 4 bases at V and 2 bases at J, with 15 bases between. Germline lookup yields CDR1 SGDLS and CDR2 YYNGEE. CDR3 length: 15 amino acids. CDR3 region: CASSLGTRGQETQYF. The CDR3 DNA sequence: TGTGCCAGCAGCTTAGGGACCCGGGGGCAAGAGACCCAGTACTTC.